The source of this TCR beta chain is a study of blood T cell dynamics during melanoma immunotherapy. Trimming cost V 6 bases and J 1 base; bases outside gene matches: 8. Per germline, CDR1 MNHEY and CDR2 SMNVEV (reference sequence). This CDR3 contains 15 residues. Each bulk PBMC sample had 300 to 350 ng DNA loaded. Profiled with immunoSEQ multiplex PCR; TCRdb holds only in-frame clones, not every one. The data show approximately 13,000 clones, with 85% to 90% seen just once and around 3.5% held by the top ten. Time point here: pre-treatment baseline. Source: blood, taken from a patient treated with checkpoint blockade. The chain combines TRBV27 with TRBJ1-1; 7 bases map to TRBD1. The sequence derives from a human donor with melanoma. CDR3 sequence: CASSLPDRWNTEAFF. The CDR3, as DNA: TGTGCCAGCAGCCTCCCGGACAGGTGGAACACTGAAGCTTTCTTT.